This passage covers 29 T cell receptor beta chains from one sample sequenced in a study of beta chain features in type 1 diabetes. Investigators reverse transcribed all isolated RNA, so they sequenced expressed TCRB transcripts. Here immunoSEQ multiplex PCR was the method, and the copy in TCRdb shows in-frame clones only, minus some. The sample consists of under 950,000 clones, 15% to 20% of them appearing once. Sequenced input: naive CD4+ T cells from blood. All receptors derive from a woman younger than 30 in good health.

The V call is TRBV29-1, the J call TRBJ1-5; D unresolved. Trimming shortened V by 4 bases and J by 1 base, and 11 bases separated the two germline ends. The CDR3 length is 14 residues. CDR1 SQVTM and CDR2 ANQGSEA come from the germline V gene. CDR3 sequence reads: CSVVWGFSNQPQHF. In DNA, the CDR3 is TGCAGCGTTGTCTGGGGTTTCAGCAATCAGCCCCAGCATTTT.

This clone was counted only a few times. The chain recombines TRBV4-2 with TRBJ2-1; D uncertain. V lost 1 base and J 5 bases, leaving 12 bases between the germline ends. Germline lookup yields CDR1 LGHNA and CDR2 YNFKEQ. CDR3 length: 15 residues. The CDR3 spells CASSQVLATNNEQFF. The CDR3 nucleotides are TGTGCCAGCAGCCAAGTTCTGGCAACTAACAATGAGCAGTTCTTC.

This clone was seen a few times. The chain carries TRBV4-3 and TRBJ2-7; 7 nucleotides agree with TRBD2. Losses at the gene ends were 1 base for V and 4 bases for J; bases not matched to a gene: 10. The CDR3 runs to 16 residues. Germline values: CDR1 LGHNA, CDR2 YSLEER. CDR3 region: CASSQVWGGPGYEQYF. The CDR3 nucleotides are TGCGCCAGCAGCCAAGTTTGGGGAGGGCCGGGGTACGAGCAGTACTTC.

The chain recombines TRBV27 with TRBJ2-7, with D possibly TRBD2 on 5 matching bases. Germline V lookup: CDR1 MNHEY, CDR2 SMNVEV (reference sequence). V lost 6 bases to trimming and J lost 4 bases, with 16 bases between them. This CDR3 has 14 residues. The CDR3 loop reads CASSPNGPGYEQYF. In DNA form, the CDR3 reads TGTGCCAGCAGCCCGAACGGACCGGGATACGAGCAGTACTTC.

Comment on this clone: Other nucleotide sequences from this sample produce the same CDR3. The chain employs TRBV29-1 and TRBJ2-1, with D hard to call. Trimming removed 7 bases from V and 5 bases from J, with 6 bases in between. Germline assignment: CDR1 SQVTM and CDR2 ANQGSEA. The length of the CDR3 is 10 residues. In DNA, the CDR3 is TGCAGCGCCCGAAACAATGAGCAGTTCTTC. Translating it yields CSARNNEQFF.

This clone was observed a few times. The chain recombines TRBV7-2 with TRBJ2-3; no definite D call. There are 14 residues in the CDR3. V was cut by 3 bases and J by 0 bases, with 7 bases left in between. The germline V gene encodes CDR1 SGHTA and CDR2 FQGNSA. For the CDR3, the DNA is TGTGCCAGCAGCTTCGATAGTAGCACAGATACGCAGTATTTT. Protein: CASSFDSSTDTQYF.

This clone was observed a handful of times. This chain uses TRBV6-6 with TRBJ2-7, with TRBD2 matching 7 bases. The germline CDR1 and CDR2 sequences are MNHNY and SVGAGI (reference sequence). Trimming removed 10 bases from V and 4 bases from J; junction bases left unmatched: 10. There are 13 residues in the CDR3. Written as DNA, the CDR3 is TGTGCCATCGGCGGGAAAGCGGGATACGAGCAGTACTTC. It encodes CAIGGKAGYEQYF.

This clone was recorded a few times. The chain joins TRBV2 to TRBJ2-2, with 13 bases matching TRBD2. The length of the CDR3 is 17 residues. Per germline, CDR1 SNHLY and CDR2 FYNNEI. With 5 bases clipped from V and 0 bases from J, the junction kept 3 bases outside the gene matches. The DNA for the CDR3 is TGTGCCAGCAGTACCGGGACTAGCGGGACGAACACCGGGGAGCTGTTTTTT. As protein: CASSTGTSGTNTGELFF.

In regard to this clone: The same CDR3 is also encoded by other DNA sequences in this sample. This chain uses TRBV28 with TRBJ2-7, with D perhaps TRBD2 (6 bases). This CDR3 is 15 amino acids long. Germline CDR1 and CDR2: MDHEN and SYDVKM. V was trimmed by 6 bases and J by 2 bases, leaving 17 bases between them. The CDR3 DNA is TGTGCCAGCAGCTCACGAGAACCGGGAGCCTACGAGCAGTACTTC. This sequence encodes CASSSREPGAYEQYF.

The V call is TRBV5-1, the J call TRBJ2-7; D perhaps matches TRBD2 (6 bases). This CDR3 contains 13 residues. Trimming removed 4 bases at V and 5 bases at J, with 13 bases between. Germline V gene lookup returns CDR1 SGHRS and CDR2 YFSETQ. CDR3 nucleotides: TGCGCCAGCAGCATTGCGACGGGGGACGAGCAGTACTTC. Protein sequence: CASSIATGDEQYF.

This clone was seen only a few times. The rearrangement uses TRBV5-6 and TRBJ2-1; perhaps TRBD2 as D (6 bases). The CDR3 length is 18 residues. Germline CDR1 SGHDT, CDR2 YYEEEE. V lost 2 bases, J lost 4 bases, and 22 bases lay in between. This CDR3 is CASSFSFGGIIDYNEQFF. The CDR3 coding sequence is TGTGCCAGCAGCTTTTCGTTCGGGGGTATCATAGATTACAATGAGCAGTTCTTC.

The chain employs TRBV9 and TRBJ2-1; D unresolved. Trimming took 0 bases from V and 3 from J, leaving 7 bases between them. From germline, CDR1 is SGDLS and CDR2 YYNGEE. The CDR3 length is 14 residues. The CDR3 DNA reads as TGTGCCAGCAGCGTAGGGGTAGGCTACAATGAGCAGTTCTTC. Encoded protein: CASSVGVGYNEQFF.

This clone was detected a few times. J is TRBJ2-1 and V is TRBV16, with TRBD1 matching over 7 bases. The CDR3 runs to 16 residues. From germline, CDR1 is KGHSY and CDR2 FQNENV. The trim removed 0 bases at V and 6 bases at J, leaving 8 bases unmatched. The CDR3 DNA sequence: TGTGCCAGCAGCCAATCAGTAACAGGGGCCCGCAATGAGCAGTTCTTC. Encoded protein: CASSQSVTGARNEQFF.

The chain couples TRBV6-6 to TRBJ2-7; either TRBD1 or TRBD2 may fit D (5 bases each). This CDR3 has 12 residues. V shed 11 bases and J shed 6 bases, with 17 bases lying between them. Germline CDR1 is MNHNY and CDR2 is SVGAGI (reference sequence). CDR3 region: CAVGVPRGEQYF. The DNA of the CDR3 is TGTGCCGTAGGGGTTCCTCGGGGCGAGCAGTACTTC.

In DNA form, the CDR3 reads TGTGCCAGCAGCTTAGCGGGAGGGCCTTTCGAGCAGTACTTC. It is translated as CASSLAGGPFEQYF. The V and J genes are TRBV5-4 and TRBJ2-7; 10 bases line up with TRBD2. Germline V gene lookup returns CDR1 SGHNT and CDR2 YYREEE (reference sequence). The CDR3 spans 14 residues. V was clipped by 2 bases and J by 6 bases; unmatched bases: 5.

This clone was observed a few times. V and J are TRBV7-9 and TRBJ2-7, with TRBD2 identical over 8 bases. This CDR3 spans 15 amino acids. Looked up from germline, CDR1 is SEHNR and CDR2 is FQNEAQ (reference sequence). The ends lost 6 bases at V and 6 bases at J; junction bases unmatched: 13. Written as DNA, the CDR3 is TGTGCCAGCAGTCCTATCGGGACTAGGGGGTTCGAGCAGTACTTC. Its translation is CASSPIGTRGFEQYF.

This chain joins TRBV5-1 and TRBJ2-1; D might be TRBD1 (6 bases). Germline lookup yields CDR1 SGHRS and CDR2 YFSETQ. Trimming pared 0 bases from V and 9 bases from J, leaving 19 bases between. This CDR3 is built from 16 residues. CDR3 DNA: TGCGCCAGCAGCTTGGTTGGAGCGGCCATACAGGGTGAGCAGTTCTTC. Residues: CASSLVGAAIQGEQFF.

The CDR3 is CASSSRWPAMSSGYTF. DNA of the CDR3: TGTGCCAGCAGCTCCCGGTGGCCTGCTATGTCGTCTGGCTACACCTTC. The genes are TRBV7-2 and TRBJ1-2; unclear D gene. Germline CDR1 SGHTA, CDR2 FQGNSA. V lost 4 bases and J 7 bases, leaving 22 bases between the germline ends. The CDR3 totals 16 residues. The full variable domain, rest sourced from reference TRBV7-2 and TRBJ1-2, is GAGVSQSPSNKVTEKGKDVELRCDPISGHTALYWYRQSLGQGLEFLIYFQGNSAPDKSGLPSDRFSAERTGGSVSTLTIQRTQQEDSAVYLCASSSRWPAMSSGYTFGSGTRLTVV.

V usage is TRBV12-5 and J usage is TRBJ2-1; no clear D. The CDR3 runs to 13 residues. Germline V gives CDR1 LGHNT, CDR2 FRNRAP. Trimming cost V 6 bases and J 0 bases, with 6 bases left between them. The CDR3 sequence: CASGDGSYNEQFF. The CDR3 bases are TGTGCTAGTGGGGACGGCTCCTACAATGAGCAGTTCTTC. Variable domain in full (rest from reference TRBV12-5 and TRBJ2-1): DARVTQTPRHKVTEMGQEVTMRCQPILGHNTVFWYRQTMMQGLELLAYFRNRAPLDDSGMPKDRFSAEMPDATLATLKIQPSEPRDSAVYFCASGDGSYNEQFFGPGTRLTVL.

This clone showed up just a few times. This chain uses TRBV21-1 with TRBJ2-1; no check of the table's D call, TRBD2, against the DNA was made. TRBV21-1 represents a pseudogene. This CDR3 is 17 amino acids long. The CDR3 coding sequence is TGTGCCAGCAGCTTAAGCAGGTCTAGCGGGAAGTTGAATGAGCAGTTCTTC. It translates to CASSLSRSSGKLNEQFF.

The chain employs TRBV7-9 and TRBJ2-7; possibly TRBD1 for D (5 bases). Germline-derived CDR1 and CDR2 are SEHNR and FQNEAQ (reference sequence). There are 15 residues in the CDR3. Deletions cut 2 bases from V and 2 bases from J, with 13 bases between. CDR3 in amino acids: CASSLIRGWTYEQYF. The CDR3 DNA is TGTGCCAGCAGCTTAATAAGGGGCTGGACCTACGAGCAGTACTTC.

This clone was picked up a small number of times. V and J are TRBV6-6 and TRBJ2-6, with TRBD2 matching 7 bases. Germline V gene data show CDR1 as MNHNY and CDR2 as SVGAGI (reference sequence). J gave up 0 bases and V 8 bases, and 4 bases lay outside the gene matches. The CDR3 has 15 amino acids. CDR3 nucleotide sequence: TGTGCCAGCTCGCGGGAGAACTCTGGGGCCAACGTCCTGACTTTC. Protein product: CASSRENSGANVLTF.

The chain links TRBV5-5 to TRBJ1-2, with a weak D call TRBD1 (6 bases). Germline V gene lookup returns CDR1 SGHKS and CDR2 YYEKEE (reference sequence). The CDR3 spans 16 residues. The V end lost 2 bases, the J end lost 1 base, and 15 bases lay between the germline ends. The CDR3 sequence: CASSLGGQLINYGYTF. The CDR3 DNA reads TGTGCCAGCAGCTTAGGAGGACAGCTTATTAACTATGGCTACACCTTC.

The V and J genes are TRBV5-8 and TRBJ2-1; D is perhaps TRBD2 (6 bases). CDR3 size: 15 residues. Germline V gene data show CDR1 as SGHTS and CDR2 as YDEGEE. The V gene lost 7 bases and the J gene lost 0 bases, with 14 bases spanning the gap. The CDR3 reads CASSLAANSYNEQFF. The DNA of the CDR3 is TGTGCCAGCTCCTTAGCGGCGAACTCCTACAATGAGCAGTTCTTC.

This clone was seen once. The genes are TRBV2 and TRBJ2-2; maybe TRBD2 (5 bases). Germline V gene sequence: CDR1 SNHLY, CDR2 FYNNEI. V gave up 7 bases and J gave up 3 bases, with 18 bases separating them. The CDR3 loop spans 16 amino acids. The CDR3 loop is CASKILASRDTGELFF. In nucleotides, the CDR3 is TGTGCCAGCAAAATTTTAGCGTCCAGAGACACCGGGGAGCTGTTTTTT.

The chain carries TRBV7-2 and TRBJ2-1, with TRBD2 matching over 9 bases. CDR1 is SGHTA and CDR2 is FQGNSA in the germline V gene. J gave up 6 bases and V 2 bases, and 14 bases lay outside the gene matches. CDR3 length equals 18 residues. CDR3 region: CASSLTASGTSFGNEQFF. The CDR3, as DNA: TGTGCCAGCAGCTTAACCGCCTCCGGGACTAGCTTTGGCAATGAGCAGTTCTTC. Together with reference TRBV7-2 and TRBJ2-1, the CDR3 gives the full variable domain: GAGVSQSPSNKVTEKGKDVELRCDPISGHTALYWYRQSLGQGLEFLIYFQGNSAPDKSGLPSDRFSAERTGGSVSTLTIQRTQQEDSAVYLCASSLTASGTSFGNEQFFGPGTRLTVL.

This clone came up a few times. The V gene is TRBV9, the J gene TRBJ2-7, with D tentatively TRBD2 (7 bases). CDR1 is SGDLS, CDR2 YYNGEE, per germline. Trimming took off 3 bases at V and 7 bases at J, with 20 bases between the two ends. CDR3 length: 15 residues. The CDR3 reads CASSASQGAGEEQYF. CDR3 bases: TGTGCCAGCAGCGCGTCACAGGGTGCGGGGGAGGAGCAGTACTTC. Full variable domain (remainder filled in from reference TRBV9 and TRBJ2-7): DSGVTQTPKHLITATGQRVTLRCSPRSGDLSVYWYQQSLDQGLQFLIQYYNGEERAKGNILERFSAQQFPDLHSELNLSSLELGDSALYFCASSASQGAGEEQYFGPGTRLTVT.

This clone was seen only a few times. The rearrangement joins TRBV6-5 to TRBJ1-1; weak D call: TRBD1 (6 bases). There are 14 residues in the CDR3. Between the trimmed V and J ends, which lost 0 bases and 10 bases, there was a span of 15 bases. Germline CDR1 is MNHEY and CDR2 is SVGAGI. The CDR3 sequence: CASSYSGPDSRAFF. The DNA for the CDR3 is TGTGCCAGCAGTTACTCCGGCCCGGACAGCAGAGCTTTCTTT.

This clone was picked up a small number of times. V gene TRBV6-5 combines with J gene TRBJ2-7; no definite D call. The CDR3 length is 12 residues. Trimming stripped 6 bases from V and 4 bases from J, with 10 bases between. CDR1 is MNHEY, CDR2 SVGAGI, per germline. In DNA, the CDR3 is TGTGCCAGCAGCTCGAACCGGTACGAGCAGTACTTC. Amino acid sequence: CASSSNRYEQYF.